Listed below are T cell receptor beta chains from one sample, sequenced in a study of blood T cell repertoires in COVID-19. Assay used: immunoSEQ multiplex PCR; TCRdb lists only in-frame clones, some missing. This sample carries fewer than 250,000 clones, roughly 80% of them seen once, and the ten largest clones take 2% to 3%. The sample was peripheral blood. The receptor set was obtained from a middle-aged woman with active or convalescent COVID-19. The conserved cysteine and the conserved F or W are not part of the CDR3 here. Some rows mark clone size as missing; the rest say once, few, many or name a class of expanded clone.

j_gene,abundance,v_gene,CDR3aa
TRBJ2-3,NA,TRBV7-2,ASSLRWASVQRADTQY
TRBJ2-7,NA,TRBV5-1,ASAGTSSYEQY
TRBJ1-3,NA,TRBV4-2,ASSDGQGSGNTIY
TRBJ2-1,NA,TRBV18,ASSQEREAGEQF
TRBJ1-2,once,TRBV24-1,ATSSEGLYGYT
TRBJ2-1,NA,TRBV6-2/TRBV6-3,ASSDSVSYNEQF
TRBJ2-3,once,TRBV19,ASSIRGGLSTDTQY
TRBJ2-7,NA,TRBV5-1,ASSLGDRGREQY
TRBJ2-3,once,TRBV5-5,ASSSTGGTDTQY
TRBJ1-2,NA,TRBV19,ASSTETGNGGAYYGYT
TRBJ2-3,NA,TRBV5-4,ASSPDGSSGGRDTQY
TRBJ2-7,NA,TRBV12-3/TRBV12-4,ASSYSYEQY
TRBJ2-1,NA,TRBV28,ASRTGLSYNEQF
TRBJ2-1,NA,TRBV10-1,ASSQRGGYNEQF
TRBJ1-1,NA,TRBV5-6,ASSDAGTGSAEAF
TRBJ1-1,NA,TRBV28,ASSLNQAGTEAF